This T cell receptor (beta chain) came from a study of CD8 T cells in ankylosing spondylitis. The CDR3 spans 14 residues. The V and J ends lost 0 bases and 5 bases respectively, with 11 bases between them. CDR1 SGHRS and CDR2 YFSETQ come from the germline V gene. Using its own MiXCR run on the 5' RACE reads, TCRdb lists one record per CDR3 protein. This table has about 140,000 distinct CDR3 sequences, over 9.5% appearing once. This clonotype was seen at least ten times. The antigen is not known. Study results and caveats: Reports say disease-linked clones showed up significantly more in matched ankylosing spondylitis synovial fluid. A CD8+ phenotype characterized the disease-linked clones, which were relatively rare in peripheral blood.

What was sequenced was blood, either unsorted or a sorted T cell fraction (not recorded which). V is TRBV5-1 and J is TRBJ2-5; D possibly corresponds to TRBD1 (5 bases). The clonotype comes from a female donor with ankylosing spondylitis or in good health (not recorded which). The CDR3 DNA is TGCGCCAGCAGCTTGGTAGGGGTGGAGGAGACCCAGTACTTC. Protein sequence: CASSLVGVEETQYF.